These T cell receptor beta chains were read from a single sample in a study of cytotoxic CD8 clonotypes in ibrutinib-treated CLL. Assay: immunoSEQ multiplex PCR; the TCRdb copy retains only in-frame clones and omits some. The data contain about 86,000 clones, just over 85% of them singletons. This specimen consisted of PBMCs, obtained before ibrutinib treatment. The receptors stem from a human donor with chronic lymphocytic leukemia. Each CDR3 is given with its conserved first and last residue. Each record gives: D gene, J gene, clone size, V gene, CDR3 protein, CDR3 DNA. D genes are given only for firm matches. Clone size is given for some rows only: seen once, a few or many times, or a class if the clone is expanded.

D gene: NA; J gene: TRBJ2-3; clone size: NA; V gene: TRBV18; CDR3 protein: CASSLQRSTDTQYF; CDR3 DNA: TGTGCCAGCTCACTACAGAGGAGCACAGATACGCAGTATTTT
D gene: NA; J gene: TRBJ1-1; clone size: NA; V gene: TRBV7-2; CDR3 protein: CASSLGRVNTEAFF; CDR3 DNA: TGTGCCAGCAGCTTAGGCAGAGTGAACACTGAAGCTTTCTTT
D gene: NA; J gene: TRBJ1-1; clone size: NA; V gene: TRBV30; CDR3 protein: CAWSGLAEAFF; CDR3 DNA: TGTGCCTGGAGTGGGCTTGCTGAAGCTTTCTTT
D gene: NA; J gene: TRBJ1-1; clone size: NA; V gene: TRBV19; CDR3 protein: CASSIDPPVRSGEAFF; CDR3 DNA: TGTGCCAGTAGTATAGACCCCCCTGTCCGGTCTGGTGAAGCTTTCTTT
D gene: NA; J gene: TRBJ1-1; clone size: NA; V gene: TRBV27; CDR3 protein: CASSLFGHEWGNTEAFF; CDR3 DNA: TGTGCCAGCAGTTTATTTGGGCACGAATGGGGGAACACTGAAGCTTTCTTT
D gene: NA; J gene: TRBJ2-1; clone size: once; V gene: TRBV5-1; CDR3 protein: CASSLGVYEQFF; CDR3 DNA: TGCGCCAGCAGCTTGGGAGTGTATGAGCAGTTCTTC
D gene: TRBD1; J gene: TRBJ2-7; clone size: NA; V gene: TRBV11-2; CDR3 protein: CASSLGQGATYEQYF; CDR3 DNA: TGTGCCAGCAGCTTAGGACAGGGGGCAACCTACGAGCAGTACTTC
D gene: NA; J gene: TRBJ2-7; clone size: once; V gene: TRBV10-2; CDR3 protein: CASSEGPSYEQYF; CDR3 DNA: TGCGCCAGCAGTGAAGGCCCTAGCTACGAGCAGTACTTC
D gene: NA; J gene: TRBJ2-5; clone size: NA; V gene: TRBV10-3; CDR3 protein: CAISESSRSSSRTQYF; CDR3 DNA: TGTGCCATCAGTGAGTCTAGTAGGAGTAGCAGCAGGACCCAGTACTTC
D gene: NA; J gene: TRBJ2-7; clone size: once; V gene: TRBV21-1; CDR3 protein: CASSKARDRASYEQYF; CDR3 DNA: TGTGCCAGCAGCAAAGCTAGGGACAGGGCCTCCTACGAGCAGTACTTC
D gene: NA; J gene: TRBJ1-5; clone size: NA; V gene: TRBV6-5; CDR3 protein: CASTRLPGPDQPQHF; CDR3 DNA: TGTGCCAGCACCCGTTTACCGGGTCCTGATCAGCCCCAGCATTTT
D gene: TRBD2; J gene: TRBJ2-1; clone size: NA; V gene: TRBV9; CDR3 protein: CASSVAGGPGNEQFF; CDR3 DNA: TGTGCCAGCAGCGTGGCGGGAGGGCCAGGCAATGAGCAGTTCTTC
D gene: TRBD1; J gene: TRBJ2-5; clone size: NA; V gene: TRBV4-3; CDR3 protein: CASSQFWGQGDETQYF; CDR3 DNA: TGCGCCAGCAGCCAGTTCTGGGGACAGGGTGATGAGACCCAGTACTTC
D gene: TRBD1; J gene: TRBJ1-4; clone size: NA; V gene: TRBV9; CDR3 protein: CASSAEQGSNEKLFF; CDR3 DNA: TGTGCCAGCAGCGCCGAACAGGGGTCCAATGAAAAACTGTTTTTT
D gene: NA; J gene: TRBJ1-5; clone size: NA; V gene: TRBV2; CDR3 protein: CASSEILGLPSGQPQHF; CDR3 DNA: TGTGCCAGCAGTGAAATCTTAGGGCTTCCCTCGGGCCAGCCCCAGCATTTT
D gene: NA; J gene: TRBJ1-5; clone size: NA; V gene: TRBV19; CDR3 protein: CASSPLEGNQPQHF; CDR3 DNA: TGTGCCAGTAGCCCATTGGAGGGCAATCAGCCCCAGCATTTT
D gene: TRBD1; J gene: TRBJ1-5; clone size: NA; V gene: TRBV6-6; CDR3 protein: CASRTGTGNSNQPQHF; CDR3 DNA: TGTGCCAGCAGGACCGGGACAGGGAATAGCAATCAGCCCCAGCATTTT
D gene: TRBD2; J gene: TRBJ2-2; clone size: NA; V gene: TRBV11-3; CDR3 protein: CASSLMLAGAATTGELFF; CDR3 DNA: TGTGCCAGCAGCTTAATGCTAGCGGGAGCAGCGACCACCGGGGAGCTGTTTTTT
D gene: TRBD1; J gene: TRBJ1-2; clone size: NA; V gene: TRBV4-1; CDR3 protein: CASSLDRGGGYTF; CDR3 DNA: TGCGCCAGCAGCCTGGACAGGGGAGGAGGCTACACCTTC
D gene: NA; J gene: TRBJ2-5; clone size: NA; V gene: TRBV4-2; CDR3 protein: CASSQDAGPQETQYF; CDR3 DNA: TGTGCCAGCAGCCAAGATGCTGGGCCCCAAGAGACCCAGTACTTC
D gene: TRBD1; J gene: TRBJ1-1; clone size: NA; V gene: TRBV30; CDR3 protein: CAWNVQGRTEAFF; CDR3 DNA: TGTGCCTGGAACGTACAGGGGCGGACTGAAGCTTTCTTT
D gene: TRBD1; J gene: TRBJ1-2; clone size: NA; V gene: TRBV29-1; CDR3 protein: CSVDTRGYGYTF; CDR3 DNA: TGCAGCGTTGATACCAGGGGGTATGGCTACACCTTC
D gene: NA; J gene: TRBJ1-2; clone size: NA; V gene: TRBV28; CDR3 protein: CASSLQGFVGYTF; CDR3 DNA: TGTGCCAGCAGTTTACAGGGATTTGTGGGCTACACCTTC
D gene: NA; J gene: TRBJ2-5; clone size: NA; V gene: TRBV19; CDR3 protein: CASSIGSQETQYF; CDR3 DNA: TGTGCCAGTAGTATAGGCAGCCAAGAGACCCAGTACTTC
D gene: TRBD1; J gene: TRBJ2-2; clone size: NA; V gene: TRBV7-9; CDR3 protein: CASSLGQAPDGTGELFF; CDR3 DNA: TGTGCCAGCAGCCTAGGACAGGCCCCGGACGGCACCGGGGAGCTGTTTTTT
D gene: TRBD2; J gene: TRBJ2-1; clone size: NA; V gene: TRBV4-2; CDR3 protein: CASSHQRGRLAGLPLRDEQFF; CDR3 DNA: TGTGCCAGCAGCCACCAAAGGGGTCGACTAGCGGGCCTTCCCCTGCGCGATGAGCAGTTCTTC
D gene: TRBD2; J gene: TRBJ2-3; clone size: NA; V gene: TRBV4-2; CDR3 protein: CASSPGTSGDRTDTQYF; CDR3 DNA: TGTGCCAGCAGCCCTGGGACTAGCGGCGACCGCACAGATACGCAGTATTTT
D gene: TRBD1; J gene: TRBJ1-4; clone size: once; V gene: TRBV19; CDR3 protein: CASQAQTGEHEKLFF; CDR3 DNA: TGTGCCAGTCAGGCCCAGACAGGGGAGCATGAAAAACTGTTTTTT
D gene: TRBD2; J gene: TRBJ2-7; clone size: once; V gene: TRBV11-2; CDR3 protein: CASSPGVAGAEQYF; CDR3 DNA: TGTGCCAGCAGCCCCGGAGTAGCGGGAGCCGAGCAGTACTTC
D gene: TRBD1; J gene: TRBJ2-7; clone size: NA; V gene: TRBV19; CDR3 protein: CASSIRAGTGVYEQYF; CDR3 DNA: TGTGCCAGTAGTATACGGGCCGGGACAGGGGTCTACGAGCAGTACTTC
D gene: TRBD1; J gene: TRBJ2-7; clone size: NA; V gene: TRBV11-2; CDR3 protein: CASSLDDRVSHEQYF; CDR3 DNA: TGTGCCAGCAGCTTAGATGACAGGGTTTCCCACGAGCAGTACTTC
D gene: NA; J gene: TRBJ2-5; clone size: once; V gene: TRBV4-1; CDR3 protein: CASSQNRGRLNQETQYF; CDR3 DNA: TGCGCCAGCAGCCAAAATCGGGGCCGCCTTAATCAAGAGACCCAGTACTTC
D gene: NA; J gene: TRBJ1-5; clone size: NA; V gene: TRBV4-1; CDR3 protein: CASSPGRGNQPQHF; CDR3 DNA: TGCGCCAGCAGCCCGGGCAGGGGCAATCAGCCCCAGCATTTT
D gene: NA; J gene: TRBJ2-5; clone size: NA; V gene: TRBV15; CDR3 protein: CATLQLPAETQYF; CDR3 DNA: TGTGCCACCCTGCAGCTACCGGCGGAGACCCAGTACTTC
D gene: TRBD2; J gene: TRBJ2-3; clone size: NA; V gene: TRBV4-3; CDR3 protein: CASSQELAGSTDTQYF; CDR3 DNA: TGCGCCAGCAGCCAAGAGCTAGCGGGTAGCACAGATACGCAGTATTTT
D gene: NA; J gene: TRBJ2-7; clone size: NA; V gene: TRBV5-1; CDR3 protein: CASSLLGGTYEQYF; CDR3 DNA: TGCGCCAGCAGCTTGTTGGGCGGTACCTACGAGCAGTACTTC
D gene: TRBD1; J gene: TRBJ1-3; clone size: NA; V gene: TRBV9; CDR3 protein: CASSVGTGDGNTIYF; CDR3 DNA: TGTGCCAGCAGCGTAGGTACAGGGGATGGAAACACCATATATTTT
D gene: NA; J gene: TRBJ1-2; clone size: NA; V gene: TRBV29-1; CDR3 protein: CSVAGFGGTYGYTF; CDR3 DNA: TGCAGCGTGGCCGGATTTGGAGGAACCTATGGCTACACCTTC
D gene: NA; J gene: TRBJ2-7; clone size: NA; V gene: TRBV19; CDR3 protein: CASSQNRASQSEQYF; CDR3 DNA: TGTGCCAGTAGTCAAAACCGGGCCAGCCAGAGCGAGCAGTACTTC
D gene: TRBD1; J gene: TRBJ1-2; clone size: NA; V gene: TRBV27; CDR3 protein: CASKIRDSHGYGYTF; CDR3 DNA: TGTGCCAGCAAGATACGGGACAGTCATGGCTATGGCTACACCTTC
D gene: NA; J gene: TRBJ2-7; clone size: NA; V gene: TRBV11-1; CDR3 protein: CASSPRLLGHYEQYF; CDR3 DNA: TGTGCCAGCAGTCCGCGTCTACTCGGACACTACGAGCAGTACTTC
D gene: TRBD1; J gene: TRBJ2-7; clone size: NA; V gene: TRBV5-6; CDR3 protein: CASSRQGAAFSYEQYF; CDR3 DNA: TGTGCCAGCAGCCGGCAGGGGGCCGCGTTCTCCTACGAGCAGTACTTC
D gene: TRBD2; J gene: TRBJ2-7; clone size: NA; V gene: TRBV4-2; CDR3 protein: CASSHSGVEREGAYEQYF; CDR3 DNA: TGTGCCAGCAGCCATTCCGGAGTGGAGCGGGAGGGAGCCTACGAGCAGTACTTC
D gene: NA; J gene: TRBJ1-1; clone size: NA; V gene: TRBV27; CDR3 protein: CASSFWATNTEAFF; CDR3 DNA: TGTGCCAGCAGTTTCTGGGCCACGAACACTGAAGCTTTCTTT
D gene: NA; J gene: TRBJ2-1; clone size: NA; V gene: TRBV5-6; CDR3 protein: CASNIFNGYNEQFF; CDR3 DNA: TGTGCCAGCAACATATTCAACGGATACAATGAGCAGTTCTTC
D gene: NA; J gene: TRBJ1-1; clone size: NA; V gene: TRBV6-6; CDR3 protein: CASRGPAHEAFF; CDR3 DNA: TGTGCCAGCAGGGGGCCCGCTCATGAAGCTTTCTTT